This T cell receptor beta chain was profiled in a study of blood T cell repertoires in COVID-19. TCRdb's copy holds only in-frame clones and misses some; the assay was immunoSEQ multiplex PCR. The sample includes around 200,000 clones, roughly four fifths seen only once; the top ten take roughly an eighth. CDR3 length equals 14 residues. Germline values: CDR1 LNHDA, CDR2 SQIVND (reference sequence). The J segment lost 4 bases and the V segment lost 2 bases, leaving 4 bases of the junction unmatched. This clone was detected a few times. This chain joins TRBV19 and TRBJ1-1, with 7 bases that match TRBD1. Material: peripheral blood. The TCR sequence derives from a woman aged 45-59 years with acute or convalescent COVID-19. CDR3 loop: CASSIPYRGTEAFF. The CDR3 DNA sequence: TGTGCCAGTAGTATACCCTACAGGGGCACTGAAGCTTTCTTT.